These T cell receptor beta chains were read from a single sample in a study of blood T cell repertoires in COVID-19. Profiling relied on immunoSEQ multiplex PCR, and the TCRdb table lists in-frame clones only, not all of them. The table records about 130,000 clones, approximately 83% of them present only once. The sample comprised peripheral blood. These receptor sequences come from a man aged 40-50 years with active or convalescent COVID-19. Both conserved end residues are part of each CDR3. A D gene is named only where the DNA matches it firmly. Only part of the rows carry a size: once, few, many, or a class if the clone is expanded.

CSVVVSGANVLTF | TGCAGCGTTGTAGTCTCCGGGGCCAACGTCCTGACTTTC | TRBV29-1 | 13 | medium-sized | - | TRBJ2-6
CASSLNPGADTQYF | TGTGCCAGCTCTCTCAACCCCGGGGCAGATACGCAGTATTTT | TRBV18 | 14 | - | - | TRBJ2-3
CAATGGGYGYTF | TGTGCCGCAACAGGGGGTGGCTATGGCTACACCTTC | TRBV6-5 | 12 | - | TRBD1 | TRBJ1-2
CASSLRAPSTDTQYF | TGTGCCAGCAGCTTACGCGCTCCTAGCACAGATACGCAGTATTTT | TRBV7-9 | 15 | - | - | TRBJ2-3
CACCQSSGTGWEGTGELFF | TGCGCCTGCTGTCAATCCTCCGGGACTGGGTGGGAGGGCACCGGGGAGCTGTTTTTT | TRBV23-1 | 19 | - | TRBD2 | TRBJ2-2
CASRQGAYYGYTF | TGTGCCAGCAGACAGGGGGCATACTATGGCTACACCTTC | TRBV28 | 13 | - | TRBD1 | TRBJ1-2
CSARLGQGATEAFF | TGCAGCGCCCGGCTGGGACAGGGGGCGACTGAAGCTTTCTTT | TRBV29-1 | 14 | - | TRBD1 | TRBJ1-1
CASSDRGLTQYF | TGTGCCAGCAGCGACAGGGGGCTGACCCAGTACTTC | TRBV6-5 | 12 | - | TRBD1 | TRBJ2-5
CASSIRQGRGEQYF | TGTGCCAGTAGTATCAGGCAGGGTCGAGGCGAGCAGTACTTC | TRBV19 | 14 | - | - | TRBJ2-7
CASSASGTGPTLHF | TGTGCCAGTAGTGCCTCCGGGACAGGGCCCACCCTCCACTTT | TRBV19 | 14 | once | TRBD1 | TRBJ1-6
CATAQYSSYNEQFF | TGTGCCACCGCCCAATACAGTTCCTACAATGAGCAGTTCTTC | TRBV27 | 14 | - | - | TRBJ2-1
CAISLGTGGDVTEAFF | TGTGCCATCAGCCTCGGGACAGGGGGAGATGTCACTGAAGCTTTCTTT | TRBV10-3 | 16 | - | TRBD1 | TRBJ1-1
CASNGENTEAFF | TGTGCCAGCAACGGAGAAAACACTGAAGCTTTCTTT | TRBV7-9 | 12 | - | - | TRBJ1-1
CASSLSVGGAKNIQYF | TGTGCCAGCAGCTTATCGGTCGGGGGGGCCAAAAACATTCAGTACTTC | TRBV7-2 | 16 | few | TRBD2 | TRBJ2-4
CASSRDRVNGYTF | TGTGCCAGCAGTCGGGACAGGGTGAATGGCTACACCTTC | TRBV6-5 | 13 | - | TRBD1 | TRBJ1-2
CSVESSTRLTDEQFF | TGCAGCGTTGAATCAAGCACAAGACTCACGGATGAGCAGTTCTTC | TRBV29-1 | 15 | - | - | TRBJ2-1
CASSKCDGGESTGELFF | TGTGCCAGCAGCAAATGCGACGGGGGGGAAAGCACCGGGGAGCTGTTTTTT | TRBV21-1 | 17 | - | - | TRBJ2-2
CASSPQGLNSPLHF | TGTGCCAGCAGCCCCCAGGGGCTGAATTCACCCCTCCACTTT | TRBV7-3 | 14 | - | - | TRBJ1-6
CASSSLAGNTGELFF | TGTGCCAGCTCATCTCTAGCGGGGAACACCGGGGAGCTGTTTTTT | TRBV18 | 15 | - | TRBD2 | TRBJ2-2
CASSLSGGVGEQFF | TGTGCCAGCAGCCTTAGCGGGGGGGTAGGTGAGCAGTTCTTC | TRBV7-9 | 14 | - | TRBD2 | TRBJ2-1
CASSQDSRVSGNTIYF | TGCGCCAGCAGCCAAGATAGCAGGGTCTCTGGAAACACCATATATTTT | TRBV4-1 | 16 | - | - | TRBJ1-3